This section outlines one TCR beta chain sequence together with its context. The target antigen is unknown. Time point meaning: baseline pretreatment blood. Indicated treatment: 15 Gy SBRT to primary tumor, nephrectomy 4 weeks later. Serial blood draws occurred at baseline and 2 and 4 weeks post-SBRT. The patient's renal cell carcinoma had clear cell pathology. The entry originates in a study of radiation and T cells in renal cell carcinoma. Notes on the study in general: Top tumor clonotypes rose in blood 2 weeks post-radiation, then contracted.

The trim removed 6 bases at V and 4 bases at J, leaving 12 bases unmatched. CDR3 size: 18 residues. Germline V gene data show CDR1 as SGHTA and CDR2 as FQGNSA. Sequencing used immunoSEQ multiplex PCR; TCRdb keeps in-frame clones, though not all of them. The sample lists 130,000 or so clones; less than 85% were seen once. Sequences were derived from blood, sampled from a patient whose treatment included radiotherapy and nephrectomy. The clonotype originates from a woman aged 45-60 years with renal cell carcinoma. V gene TRBV7-2 combines with J gene TRBJ2-3; 14 nucleotides align to TRBD2. DNA of the CDR3: TGTGCCAGCAGATCCGGGACTAGCGGGGGTCCCGGGGCAGATACGCAGTATTTT. This sequence encodes CASRSGTSGGPGADTQYF. The variable domain in full, completed from reference TRBV7-2 and TRBJ2-3, reads GAGVSQSPSNKVTEKGKDVELRCDPISGHTALYWYRQSLGQGLEFLIYFQGNSAPDKSGLPSDRFSAERTGGSVSTLTIQRTQQEDSAVYLCASRSGTSGGPGADTQYFGPGTRLTVL.